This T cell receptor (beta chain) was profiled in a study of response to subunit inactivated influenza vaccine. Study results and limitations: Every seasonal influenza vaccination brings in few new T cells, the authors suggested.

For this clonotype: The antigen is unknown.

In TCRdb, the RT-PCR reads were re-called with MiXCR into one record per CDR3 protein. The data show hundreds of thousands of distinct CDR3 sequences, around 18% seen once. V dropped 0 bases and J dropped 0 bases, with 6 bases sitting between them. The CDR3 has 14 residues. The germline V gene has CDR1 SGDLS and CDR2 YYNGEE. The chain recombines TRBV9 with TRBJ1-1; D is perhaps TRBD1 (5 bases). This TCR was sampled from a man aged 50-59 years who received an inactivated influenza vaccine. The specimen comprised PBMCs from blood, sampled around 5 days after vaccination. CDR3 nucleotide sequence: TGTGCCAGCAGCGTAGGGACAATGAACACTGAAGCTTTCTTT. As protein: CASSVGTMNTEAFF. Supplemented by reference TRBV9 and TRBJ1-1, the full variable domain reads DSGVTQTPKHLITATGQRVTLRCSPRSGDLSVYWYQQSLDQGLQFLIQYYNGEERAKGNILERFSAQQFPDLHSELNLSSLELGDSALYFCASSVGTMNTEAFFGQGTRLTVV.